Presented here are 3 T cell receptor beta chains from one specimen sequenced in a study of blood T cell repertoires in COVID-19. Method: immunoSEQ multiplex PCR; TCRdb's copy keeps in-frame clones and lacks some. The sample contains 200,000 to 250,000 clones, about 86% of which appear only once. Sequencing was carried out using peripheral blood. Receptor source: a man aged 60 to 69 with acute or convalescent COVID-19.

On this clone itself: One end of the junction does not line up with germline, which may come from a read error. This chain links TRBV5-1 with TRBJ2-5, with D possibly matching TRBD2 (6 bases). The CDR3 is made up of 15 amino acids. Germline CDR1 is SGHRS and CDR2 is YFSETQ. The CDR3 DNA reads TGCGCCAGCACCTTGGGAGGTACTAGAGGGGAGACCCAGTACTTC. This encodes CASTLGGTRGETQYF.

As regards this clone: One junction end does not reproduce the germline sequence, and a read error may be involved. The CDR3 protein is CASSAAGTGIGSGANALTF. The CDR3 nucleotides read TGTGCCAGTAGTGCGGCCGGGACAGGGATCGGCTCTGGGGCCAACGCCCTGACTTTC. V gene TRBV19 combines with J gene TRBJ2-6, with 9 bases identical to TRBD1. The V gene's germline CDR1 is LNHDA and CDR2 SQIVND (reference sequence). The CDR3 spans 19 residues.

The V call is TRBV5-1, the J call TRBJ1-3, with D possibly matching TRBD1 (6 bases). Germline values: CDR1 SGHRS, CDR2 YFSETQ. CDR3 length: 14 amino acids. Trimming took 5 bases from V and 1 from J, leaving 10 bases between them. Here the CDR3 DNA reads TGCGCCAGCAGACCCAGGGGTTCTGGAAACACCATATATTTT. Its translation is CASRPRGSGNTIYF.